The 4 T cell receptor beta chains reported below all come from one sample, sequenced in a study of blood T cell repertoires in COVID-19. The protocol was immunoSEQ multiplex PCR, while the TCRdb copy is restricted to in-frame clones and leaves out a portion. Here the sample spans 150,000 to 200,000 clones, about 83% being singletons. The sequencing sample was made of PBMCs or T cells enriched from blood (not recorded which). These receptors all stem from a woman aged 25 to 39 who had recovered from COVID-19.

This rearrangement joins TRBV5-1 to TRBJ2-7, with 10 bases that match TRBD2. The V and J ends lost 1 base and 4 bases, in that order; junction bases with no gene match: 8. This CDR3 has 16 residues. Germline values: CDR1 SGHRS, CDR2 YFSETQ. The CDR3 nucleotides are TGCGCCAGCAGCTTGAACCTAGCGGGGGCACCTTACGAGCAGTACTTC. Translation: CASSLNLAGAPYEQYF.

V is TRBV7-2 and J is TRBJ1-2; D call uncertain. The length of the CDR3 is 11 residues. The ends were cut back, 5 bases at V and 3 bases at J, with 4 bases in the middle. Germline assignment: CDR1 SGHTA and CDR2 FQGNSA. The CDR3, as DNA: TGTGCCAGCAGCCCGGACTATGGCTACACCTTC. Translation gives CASSPDYGYTF.

The chain uses TRBV19 and TRBJ2-7, with no clear D. The CDR3 is 13 amino acids. Germline values: CDR1 LNHDA, CDR2 SQIVND (reference sequence). V gave up 5 bases and J gave up 4 bases, with 12 bases separating them. CDR3: CASSLEVGYEQYF. CDR3 DNA sequence: TGTGCCAGTAGTCTCGAAGTCGGGTACGAGCAGTACTTC.

The J gene is TRBJ2-2, the V gene TRBV10-3; 9 bases are a match to TRBD1. CDR3 length equals 17 residues. Germline V gives CDR1 ENHRY, CDR2 SYGVKD. After removal of 0 bases from V and 6 bases from J, the junction contained 8 bases not matched to a gene. CDR3 sequence (DNA): TGTGCCATCAGTGAGTCGTACGTACAGGGGGCTTCCGGGGAGCTGTTTTTT. This translates into CAISESYVQGASGELFF.